This TCR beta chain was identified during a study of blood T cell repertoires in COVID-19. CDR3 length: 12 amino acids. Per germline, CDR1 SQVTM and CDR2 ANQGSEA. V was pared by 7 bases and J by 2 bases, with 3 bases of the junction left unmatched. This table comes from immunoSEQ multiplex PCR, and its TCRdb copy is limited to in-frame clones, with some not included. The data contain roughly 70,000 clones, 70% to 85% of them singletons. This clonotype was obtained from an older woman with acute or convalescent COVID-19. The chain links TRBV29-1 to TRBJ2-5; 8 nucleotides match TRBD1. Input material: peripheral blood. CDR3 protein: CSGRQGQETQYF. The CDR3 DNA follows: TGCAGCGGTAGACAGGGGCAAGAGACCCAGTACTTC.